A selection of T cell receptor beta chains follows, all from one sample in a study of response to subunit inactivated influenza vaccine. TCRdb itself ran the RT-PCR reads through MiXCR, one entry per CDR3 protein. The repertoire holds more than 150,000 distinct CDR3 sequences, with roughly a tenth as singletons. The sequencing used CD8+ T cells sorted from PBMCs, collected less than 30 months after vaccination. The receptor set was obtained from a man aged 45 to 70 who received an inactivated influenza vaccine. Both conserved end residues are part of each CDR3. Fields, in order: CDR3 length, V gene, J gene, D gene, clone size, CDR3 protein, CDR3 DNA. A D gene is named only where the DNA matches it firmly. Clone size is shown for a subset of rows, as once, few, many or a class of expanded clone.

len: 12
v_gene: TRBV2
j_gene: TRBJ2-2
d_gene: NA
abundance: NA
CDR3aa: CASSERTGELFF
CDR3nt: TGTGCCAGCAGCGAGAGGACCGGGGAGCTGTTTTTT

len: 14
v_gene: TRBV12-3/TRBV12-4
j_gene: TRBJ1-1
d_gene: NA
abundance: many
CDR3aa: CASSLAGMNTEAFF
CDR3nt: TGTGCCAGCAGTTTAGCAGGGATGAACACTGAAGCTTTCTTT

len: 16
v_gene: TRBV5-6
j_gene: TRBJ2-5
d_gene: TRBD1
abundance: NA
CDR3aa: CASSLTGGPFQETQYF
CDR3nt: TGTGCCAGCAGCTTAACAGGGGGCCCTTTTCAAGAGACCCAGTACTTC

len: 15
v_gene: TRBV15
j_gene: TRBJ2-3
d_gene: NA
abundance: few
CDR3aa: CATSRDRTAADTQYF
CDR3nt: TGTGCCACCAGCAGAGATAGGACTGCGGCAGATACGCAGTATTTT

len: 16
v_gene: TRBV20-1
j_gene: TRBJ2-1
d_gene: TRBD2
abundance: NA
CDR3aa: CSARLAGLAGHNEQFF
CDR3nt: TGCAGTGCTAGATTGGCCGGACTAGCGGGACACAATGAGCAGTTCTTC

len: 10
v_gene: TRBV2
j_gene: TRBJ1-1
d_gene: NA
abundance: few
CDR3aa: CATGSAEAFF
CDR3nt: TGTGCTACCGGGTCGGCCGAAGCTTTCTTT

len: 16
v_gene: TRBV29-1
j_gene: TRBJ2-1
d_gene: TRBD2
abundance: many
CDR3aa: CSVDGTSQTNYNEQFF
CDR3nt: TGCAGCGTAGACGGGACTAGCCAAACTAATTACAATGAGCAGTTCTTC

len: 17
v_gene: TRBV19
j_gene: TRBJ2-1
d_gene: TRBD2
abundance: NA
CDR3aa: CASSPTSGGASYNEQFF
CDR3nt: TGTGCCAGTAGTCCTACTAGCGGGGGGGCCTCGTACAATGAGCAGTTCTTC

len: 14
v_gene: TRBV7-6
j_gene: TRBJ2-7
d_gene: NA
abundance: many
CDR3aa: CASSLADYTYEQYF
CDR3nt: TGTGCCAGCAGCTTAGCGGACTATACCTACGAGCAGTACTTC

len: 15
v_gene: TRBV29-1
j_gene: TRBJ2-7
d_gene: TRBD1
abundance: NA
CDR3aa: CSAELRTGELYEQYF
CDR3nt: TGCAGCGCCGAACTCCGGACAGGAGAACTTTACGAGCAGTACTTC

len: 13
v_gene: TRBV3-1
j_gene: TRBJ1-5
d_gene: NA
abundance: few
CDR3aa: CASSQDVKGPQHF
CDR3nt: TGTGCCAGCAGCCAAGATGTGAAGGGACCCCAGCATTTT

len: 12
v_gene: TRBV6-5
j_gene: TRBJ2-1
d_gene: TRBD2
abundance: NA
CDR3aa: CASGLAGNEQFF
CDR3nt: TGTGCCAGCGGACTAGCGGGCAATGAGCAGTTCTTC

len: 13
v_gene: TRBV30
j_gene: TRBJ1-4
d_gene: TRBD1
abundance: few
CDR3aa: CAWSGQGQEKLFF
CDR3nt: TGTGCCTGGAGTGGACAGGGACAGGAAAAACTGTTTTTT

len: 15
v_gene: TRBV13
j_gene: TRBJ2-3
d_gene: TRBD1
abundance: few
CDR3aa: CASSALTGVTGTQYF
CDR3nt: TGTGCCAGCAGCGCCCTTACAGGGGTTACGGGTACGCAGTATTTT

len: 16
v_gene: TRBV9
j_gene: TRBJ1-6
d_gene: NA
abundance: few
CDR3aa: CASSPGQYFGNSPLHF
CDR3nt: TGTGCCAGCAGCCCCGGGCAGTACTTTGGGAATTCACCCCTCCACTTT

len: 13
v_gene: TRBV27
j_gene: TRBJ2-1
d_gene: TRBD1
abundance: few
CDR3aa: CASSFNRGNEQFF
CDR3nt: TGTGCCAGCAGTTTCAACAGGGGAAATGAGCAGTTCTTC